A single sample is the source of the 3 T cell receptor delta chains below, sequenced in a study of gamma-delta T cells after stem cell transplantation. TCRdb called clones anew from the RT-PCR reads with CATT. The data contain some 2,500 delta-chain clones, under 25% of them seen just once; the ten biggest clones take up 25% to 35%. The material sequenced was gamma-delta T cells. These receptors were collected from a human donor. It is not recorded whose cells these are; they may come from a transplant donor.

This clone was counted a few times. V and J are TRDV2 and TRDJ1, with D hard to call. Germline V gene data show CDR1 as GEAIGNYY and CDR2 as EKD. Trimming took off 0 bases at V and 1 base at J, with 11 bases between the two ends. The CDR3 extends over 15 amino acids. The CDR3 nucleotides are TGTGCCTGTGACACCATTTCAAAACTCACCGATAAACTCATCTTT. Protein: CACDTISKLTDKLIF.

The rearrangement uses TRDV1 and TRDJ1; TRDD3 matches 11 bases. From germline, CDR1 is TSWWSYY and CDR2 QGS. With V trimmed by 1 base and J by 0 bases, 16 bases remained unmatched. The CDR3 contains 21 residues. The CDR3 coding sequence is TGTGCTCTTGGGGAACAGCCGATTGGGGGATACGCGGGGGAGTACACCGATAAACTCATCTTT. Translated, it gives CALGEQPIGGYAGEYTDKLIF.

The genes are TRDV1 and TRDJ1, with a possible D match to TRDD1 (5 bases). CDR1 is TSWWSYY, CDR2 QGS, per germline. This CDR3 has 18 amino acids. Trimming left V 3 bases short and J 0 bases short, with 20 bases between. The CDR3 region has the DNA TGTGCTCTTGGGGAGGAGAAATTCGGTCCCACTTACACCGATAAACTCATCTTT. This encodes CALGEEKFGPTYTDKLIF.